These 20 T cell receptor beta chains were all obtained from the same sample, sequenced in a study of cytomegalovirus exposure and HLA in healthy donors. The PCR contained 60 Vbeta and 13 Jbeta primers. Generated by immunoSEQ multiplex PCR, the TCRdb table keeps only in-frame clones and is missing some. The sample lists 100,000 to 150,000 clones; about four fifths were seen once. Specimen: PBMCs. These receptor sequences come from a middle-aged woman in good health and CMV-seropositive.

The gene calls are TRBV27 and TRBJ2-2; 9 nucleotides match TRBD2. The CDR3 contains 14 residues. The J segment lost 6 bases and the V segment lost 3 bases, leaving 2 bases of the junction unmatched. Germline CDR1 MNHEY, CDR2 SMNVEV (reference sequence). The CDR3 coding sequence is TGTGCCAGCAGTTTGGTAGCGGGAGCCGGGGAGCTGTTTTTT. Its protein is CASSLVAGAGELFF.

This clone was seen a few times. This rearrangement joins TRBV9 to TRBJ1-2, with TRBD1 matching 9 bases. Germline CDR1 SGDLS, CDR2 YYNGEE. This CDR3 spans 13 amino acids. After removal of 5 bases from V and 10 bases from J, the junction contained 9 bases not matched to a gene. CDR3 in amino acids: CASSVTGGPPYTF. CDR3 DNA sequence: TGTGCCAGCAGTGTAACAGGGGGCCCTCCCTACACCTTC. The full variable domain, completed using reference TRBV9 and TRBJ1-2, is DSGVTQTPKHLITATGQRVTLRCSPRSGDLSVYWYQQSLDQGLQFLIQYYNGEERAKGNILERFSAQQFPDLHSELNLSSLELGDSALYFCASSVTGGPPYTFGSGTRLTVV.

The rearrangement joins TRBV10-3 to TRBJ1-1; D remains ambiguous. The CDR3 runs 13 residues. Per the germline V gene, CDR1 is ENHRY and CDR2 is SYGVKD. Between the trimmed V and J ends, which lost 8 bases and 1 base, there was a span of 11 bases. CDR3 region: CAIQQIENTEAFF. The CDR3, as DNA: TGTGCCATCCAACAGATCGAGAACACTGAAGCTTTCTTT.

This chain uses TRBV7-2 with TRBJ2-1; 9 nucleotides agree with TRBD2. CDR3 length: 16 residues. V shed 6 bases, J shed 4 bases, and the junction held 10 bases outside the gene matches. Germline CDR1 reads SGHTA; CDR2 reads FQGNSA. The CDR3, as DNA: TGTGCCAGCAGAAACCATTTAGCGGGAGTATACAATGAGCAGTTCTTC. Amino acids: CASRNHLAGVYNEQFF.

In this sample, this clone turned up a few times. This chain links TRBV29-1 with TRBJ2-2, with 8 nucleotides matching TRBD2. Losses at the gene ends were 7 bases for V and 6 bases for J; bases not matched to a gene: 10. Per germline, CDR1 SQVTM and CDR2 ANQGSEA. CDR3 size: 14 residues. This CDR3 reads CSALISGTAGELFF. The CDR3 coding sequence is TGCAGCGCCCTAATTAGCGGGACGGCCGGGGAGCTGTTTTTT.

This clone has more than one count but fewer than ten. The chain recombines TRBV27 with TRBJ2-3, with D unclear. The germline V gene has CDR1 MNHEY and CDR2 SMNVEV (reference sequence). The V end was cut by 8 bases, the J end by 2 bases, with 8 bases between. This CDR3 has 12 amino acids. CDR3 sequence reads: CASGLNTDTQYF. In DNA, the CDR3 is TGTGCCAGCGGCCTGAACACAGATACGCAGTATTTT.

The gene calls are TRBV19 and TRBJ2-3, with 7 bases fitting TRBD1. Trimming at V came to 7 bases and at J to 2 bases, leaving 9 bases not matched to a gene. This CDR3 comprises 15 residues. CDR1 and CDR2 (germline): LNHDA, SQIVND (reference sequence). The CDR3 here is CASTQTGFITDTQYF. The DNA of the CDR3 is TGTGCCAGTACCCAGACAGGGTTTATCACAGATACGCAGTATTTT.

The chain links TRBV6-1 to TRBJ2-3, with 8 bases aligning to TRBD1. The CDR3 contains 17 residues. In germline, CDR1 is MNHNS, CDR2 SASEGT. V was pared by 3 bases and J by 4 bases, with 12 bases of the junction left unmatched. CDR3 nucleotide sequence: TGTGCCAGCAGTGATTGGTTGGCCAGGGGGCGCGCAGATACGCAGTATTTT. Amino acid sequence: CASSDWLARGRADTQYF.

J is TRBJ2-3 and V is TRBV7-9; D is ambiguous. Deletions cut 4 bases from V and 1 base from J, with 6 bases between. This CDR3 spans 13 amino acids. From germline, CDR1 is SEHNR and CDR2 FQNEAQ (reference sequence). The DNA of the CDR3 is TGTGCCAGCAGCTCGCAGGGCACAGATACGCAGTATTTT. This gives the protein CASSSQGTDTQYF.

V gene TRBV4-2 combines with J gene TRBJ2-7, with 8 bases fitting TRBD1. J was trimmed by 9 bases and V by 1 base; bases with no gene match: 11. The CDR3 consists of 15 residues. Germline V lookup: CDR1 LGHNA, CDR2 YNFKEQ. CDR3 protein: CASSQGGAGGAGQYF. Written as DNA, the CDR3 is TGTGCCAGCAGCCAAGGGGGAGCAGGGGGCGCCGGGCAGTACTTC.

The rearrangement joins TRBV7-2 to TRBJ2-1, with 12 bases that match TRBD2. The CDR3 loop spans 15 amino acids. J was trimmed by 6 bases and V by 6 bases; bases with no gene match: 6. CDR1 is SGHTA, CDR2 FQGNSA, per germline. CDR3 DNA sequence: TGTGCCAGCAGTCCTAGCGGGGGGGGGACCAATGAGCAGTTCTTC. Protein: CASSPSGGGTNEQFF. Complete variable domain (other parts from reference TRBV7-2 and TRBJ2-1): GAGVSQSPSNKVTEKGKDVELRCDPISGHTALYWYRQSLGQGLEFLIYFQGNSAPDKSGLPSDRFSAERTGGSVSTLTIQRTQQEDSAVYLCASSPSGGGTNEQFFGPGTRLTVL.

The rearrangement uses TRBV7-9 and TRBJ2-1; 7 bases map to TRBD2. The V and J ends lost 1 base and 5 bases, in that order; junction bases with no gene match: 5. Germline CDR1 reads SEHNR; CDR2 reads FQNEAQ (reference sequence). The CDR3 covers 15 residues. The chain's CDR3 is CASSLGGTTNNEQFF. The CDR3, as DNA: TGTGCCAGCAGCTTAGGGGGGACTACCAACAATGAGCAGTTCTTC. The variable domain in full, completed from reference TRBV7-9 and TRBJ2-1, reads DTGVSQNPRHKITKRGQNVTFRCDPISEHNRLYWYRQTLGQGPEFLTYFQNEAQLEKSRLLSDRFSAERPKGSFSTLEIQRTEQGDSAMYLCASSLGGTTNNEQFFGPGTRLTVL.

The CDR3 loop is CAWNDYAKHEQYF. The CDR3 DNA follows: TGTGCCTGGAATGACTATGCCAAGCACGAGCAGTACTTC. V usage is TRBV30 and J usage is TRBJ2-7; D may be TRBD2 (5 bases). CDR3 size: 13 residues. Per germline, CDR1 GTSNPN and CDR2 SVGIG (reference sequence). V was trimmed by 4 bases and J by 5 bases, leaving 15 bases between them.

This chain links TRBV18 with TRBJ2-1; TRBD2 aligns across 14 bases. Germline CDR1 reads KGHSH; CDR2 reads LQKENI. V was clipped by 6 bases and J by 1 base; unmatched bases: 5. CDR3 length equals 17 residues. CDR3 protein: CASSTGLAGVSYNEQFF. For the CDR3, the DNA is TGTGCCAGCTCGACGGGACTAGCGGGAGTTTCCTACAATGAGCAGTTCTTC.

J is TRBJ2-1 and V is TRBV7-3, with D perhaps matching TRBD1 (5 bases). The CDR3 extends over 13 amino acids. The germline gives CDR1 SGHTA, CDR2 FQGTGA. V lost 1 base and J 6 bases, leaving 7 bases between the germline ends. The CDR3 protein is CASSLRDSNEQFF. In DNA form, the CDR3 reads TGTGCCAGCAGCTTAAGAGACAGCAATGAGCAGTTCTTC.

The chain links TRBV19 to TRBJ1-1; D is unclear. The germline V gene has CDR1 LNHDA and CDR2 SQIVND (reference sequence). Trimming stripped 3 bases from V and 7 bases from J, with 6 bases between. The CDR3 sequence is 11 residues long. In DNA form, the CDR3 reads TGTGCCAGTAGTATGTCGGTTGAAGCTTTCTTT. Its translation is CASSMSVEAFF.

V usage is TRBV9 and J usage is TRBJ2-7; 9 nucleotides align to TRBD2. The CDR3 runs 14 residues. After removal of 0 bases from V and 7 bases from J, the junction contained 5 bases not matched to a gene. CDR1 SGDLS and CDR2 YYNGEE come from the germline V gene. The DNA for the CDR3 is TGTGCCAGCAGCGTAGGCGGGAGGGCCCAAGAGCAGTACTTC. This encodes CASSVGGRAQEQYF.

The genes are TRBV4-2 and TRBJ1-5; 9 bases match TRBD1. Germline CDR1 reads LGHNA; CDR2 reads YNFKEQ. This CDR3 contains 17 residues. V trimming: 0 bases; J trimming: 8 bases; junction bases outside the gene matches: 11. The CDR3, as DNA: TGTGCCAGCAGCCAAGATCCTGCCGGGACAGGGAGTAAGCCCCAGCATTTT. This encodes CASSQDPAGTGSKPQHF.

This chain connects TRBV7-2 to TRBJ2-3; tentative D call: TRBD2 (6 bases). Trimming cost V 2 bases and J 2 bases, with 14 bases left between them. This CDR3 contains 16 residues. Per the germline V gene, CDR1 is SGHTA and CDR2 is FQGNSA. The CDR3: CASSLLTGVATDTQYF. The CDR3 coding sequence is TGTGCCAGCAGCTTATTAACGGGGGTGGCCACAGATACGCAGTATTTT. The variable domain in full, completed from reference TRBV7-2 and TRBJ2-3, reads GAGVSQSPSNKVTEKGKDVELRCDPISGHTALYWYRQSLGQGLEFLIYFQGNSAPDKSGLPSDRFSAERTGGSVSTLTIQRTQQEDSAVYLCASSLLTGVATDTQYFGPGTRLTVL.

The CDR3 protein is CASSFDEQYF. CDR3 nucleotides: TGTGCCAGCAGCTTCGACGAGCAGTACTTC. The rearrangement uses TRBV5-8 and TRBJ2-7; unclear D gene. The CDR3 sequence is 10 residues long. With 2 bases removed from V and 5 bases from J, the gap between germline ends came to 2 bases. Looked up from germline, CDR1 is SGHTS and CDR2 is YDEGEE.